Included here is one TCR beta chain sequence, with context. Only a few counts were recorded for this clone. What antigen it recognizes has not been identified. Base-call qualities are not available, and no considerably larger clone is one nucleotide away. What the time point label conveys for this sample: cycle 2 day 1 (C2D1) of nivolumab. Relapse after autologous stem cell transplantation had occurred in all trial patients, and cohorts A, B and C were distinguished by prior brentuximab vedotin exposure. The trial cohort comprised approximately 55 patients with relapsed/refractory classical Hodgkin lymphoma whose best overall responses were complete response, partial response or progressive disease. Single-agent nivolumab was administered to trial patients in the multi-cohort phase II CheckMate 205 trial. An independent review committee assessed best overall response using the 2007 International Working Group response criteria. Trial PBMCs were collected immediately before nivolumab initiation (C1D1) and during therapy at cycle 2 day 1 and cycle 4 day 1. Peripheral blood was collected in 8 mL Vacutainer Cell Preparation Tubes, from which PBMCs were isolated by centrifugation and then cryopreserved.

This record belongs to a study of PD-1 blockade in classical Hodgkin lymphoma (dated by TCRdb to about 2020). In terms of the full investigation: Nivolumab dosing was 3 mg/kg intravenously every 2 weeks, continuing until either disease progression or unacceptable toxicity. To define a peripheral blood immune signature of response to PD-1 blockade in classical Hodgkin lymphoma, the study combined TCR beta sequencing with CyTOF. What the study reported, not specific to this receptor: Patients starting nivolumab less than 1 year after ASCT had lower diversity and were excluded from later analyses to avoid confounding by immune reconstitution. By C4D1, a significant rise was seen in CD4+ TCR diversity but not in CD8+ TCR diversity (p=0.0027 vs p=0.16), and the rise was most apparent among complete responders (p=0.02). The study covered only a single clinical trial cohort, and the causes of the repertoire differences, possibly disease activity or prior therapy, were still not defined. Trial patients with a complete response had baseline diversity similar to that of newly diagnosed patients, while partial responders and progressors had significantly lower diversity. Baseline TCR diversity was reported to be lower in newly diagnosed patients than in healthy donors, and even lower in relapsed/refractory patients.

Cut back by 5 bases and 7 bases, the V and J ends lie 6 bases apart. The CDR3 starts with the cysteine, ends with the phenylalanine, and has 12 residues. Only the CDR3 DNA stays, 36 bases, in frame from base 1. According to the germline V gene (reference sequence), CDR1 reads PRHDT and CDR2 reads FYEKMQ. Genomic DNA was isolated using the Qiagen DNeasy kit from unsorted PBMCs as well as from negatively selected CD4+ and CD8+ fractions. Amplification of TCR beta CDR3 regions was done by immunoSEQ multiplex PCR with primers that anneal to V and J segments. Amplification bias was minimized using a synthetic immune receptor repertoire, and residual bias was removed computationally after sequencing. Under the source paper's analysis protocol: Repertoire diversity was quantified as the Shannon entropy index using custom Python scripts. The unsorted, CD4+ and CD8+ repertoires were each analyzed separately, with the exception of combined analyses, where CD4+ and CD8+ sequences were merged in silico. A clone was considered expanded if an increase in frequency of at least 2-fold after treatment relative to C1D1 was found, and a pseudocount of 0.5 was applied to clones undetected at baseline. Singleton clones were defined as clones with 0 or 1 copy at C1D1, and non-singleton clones were defined as clones with 2 or more copies. Clones expanded in unsorted samples were annotated as CD4+, CD8+ or unknown by matching protein sequences in sorted samples from the same patient. Wilcoxon tests were applied to paired samples to test diversity changes from C1D1 to C4D1. In TCRdb, the immuneACCESS table is reduced to in-frame sequences with V and J assigned. These tables do not hold every clone; where another copy was compared, an unresolved V gene accounts for under half, and the others remain unexplained. D and trimming were read from the DNA, whereas the V and J calls and clone size are those reported in that table. In this sample the table shows 90,000 to 95,000 clones, 89% of which occur a single time. The ten largest clones capture roughly 10% of the sample.

The chain employs TRBV13 and TRBJ1-6; the D gene remains uncertain. This sequence was found in a human donor with classical Hodgkin lymphoma. Source: peripheral blood mononuclear cells (PBMCs), taken before the second cycle of nivolumab. The DNA sequence is as follows: TGTGCCAGCAGCGGACGCAATTCACCCCTCCACTTT. Its protein reads: CASSGRNSPLHF.